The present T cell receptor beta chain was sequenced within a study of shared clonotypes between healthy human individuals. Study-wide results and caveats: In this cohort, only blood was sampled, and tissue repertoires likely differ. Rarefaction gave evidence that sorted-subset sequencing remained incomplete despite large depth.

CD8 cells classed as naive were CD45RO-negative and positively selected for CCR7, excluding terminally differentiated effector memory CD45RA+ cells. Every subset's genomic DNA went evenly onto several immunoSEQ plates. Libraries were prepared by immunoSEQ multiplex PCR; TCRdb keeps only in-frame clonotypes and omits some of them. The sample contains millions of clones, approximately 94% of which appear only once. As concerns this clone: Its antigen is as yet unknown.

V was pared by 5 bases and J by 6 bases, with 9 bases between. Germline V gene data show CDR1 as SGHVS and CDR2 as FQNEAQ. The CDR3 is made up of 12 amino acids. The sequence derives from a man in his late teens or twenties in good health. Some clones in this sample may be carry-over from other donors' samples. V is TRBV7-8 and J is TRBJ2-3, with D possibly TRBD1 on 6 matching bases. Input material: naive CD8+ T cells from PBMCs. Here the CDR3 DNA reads TGTGCCAGCAGCAGGGACACCGATACGCAGTATTTT. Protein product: CASSRDTDTQYF.